This TCR beta chain comes out of a study of cytomegalovirus exposure and HLA in healthy donors. In this sample, this clone turned up a few times. The study ran its PCR with 60 Vbeta and 13 Jbeta primers. Repertoires were generated with immunoSEQ multiplex PCR, while TCRdb's copy carries only in-frame clones and drops some. The sample lists about 200,000 clones, more than 75% seen once, with over 1% in the top ten. J lost 9 bases, V lost 3 bases, and 6 bases had no gene match. The CDR3 is 14 amino acids. Germline V lookup: CDR1 LNHDA, CDR2 SQIVND (reference sequence). The sequenced sample was PBMCs. The sequence came from a man aged 25-45 years in good health and CMV-seronegative. The V call is TRBV19, the J call TRBJ2-1; 9 nucleotides match TRBD1. The CDR3 protein is CASSIRDREGEQFF. CDR3 bases: TGTGCCAGTAGTATCCGGGACAGGGAGGGTGAGCAGTTCTTC. Filled out from reference TRBV19 and TRBJ2-1, the complete variable domain reads DGGITQSPKYLFRKEGQNVTLSCEQNLNHDAMYWYRQDPGQGLRLIYYSQIVNDFQKGDIAEGYSVSREKKESFPLTVTSAQKNPTAFYLCASSIRDREGEQFFGPGTRLTVL.